This is a list of T cell receptor beta chains from one sample in a study of read filtering for tumor transcriptome and immune sequencing. TCRdb itself ran the reads through MiXCR, one entry per CDR3 protein. The sample includes roughly 59,000 distinct CDR3 sequences, roughly 19% of them seen just once. The sample taken for sequencing was a population of CD138-negative cells sorted from bone marrow. Receptors were obtained from a donor aged 40 or older with multiple myeloma. The CDR3 runs from the conserved cysteine through the conserved F or W. D genes are given only for firm matches. Clone size appears in some rows only: once, few, many, or a class for an expanded clone.

CDR3nt | CDR3aa | abundance | d_gene | j_gene | v_gene
TGCGCCAGCAGCTTGGAGGGCTATGAGCAGTTCTTC | CASSLEGYEQFF | many | NA | TRBJ2-1 | TRBV5-1
TGTGCCAGCAGTTTCCACAGGGGGCGAGGGAGCAATCAGCCCCAGCATTTT | CASSFHRGRGSNQPQHF | NA | TRBD1 | TRBJ1-5 | TRBV28
TGTGCCACCAGTGACGGACCGGGGGACACTGAAGCTTCCTTT | CATSDGPGDTEASF | NA | NA | TRBJ1-1 | TRBV24-1
TGTGCCAGCAGTGAAGCTTACAGGGGGCAAGAGACCCAGTACTTC | CASSEAYRGQETQYF | many | TRBD1 | TRBJ2-5 | TRBV6-1
TGTGCCAGCAGTTTAGCGGGAGGGCCGGAGACCCAGTACTTC | CASSLAGGPETQYF | many | TRBD2 | TRBJ2-5 | TRBV12-3/TRBV12-4
TGTGCCAGTAGTTCAAACAGGGGGCTGTACACTGAAGCTTTCTTT | CASSSNRGLYTEAFF | NA | TRBD1 | TRBJ1-1 | TRBV19
TGTGCCAGCAGCTATTCAGGGGGTATTGAGACCCAGTACTTC | CASSYSGGIETQYF | NA | TRBD1 | TRBJ2-5 | TRBV9
TGTGCCAGCAGTTTTGGTTTGCCCGCAAAGACCCAGTACTTC | CASSFGLPAKTQYF | many | NA | TRBJ2-5 | TRBV28
TGTGCCAGCAGCAACCAAGAGACCCAGTACTTC | CASSNQETQYF | many | NA | TRBJ2-5 | TRBV7-8
TGTGCCAGCAGTTTGGACAGGGGGTCCGGGGAGCTGTTTTTT | CASSLDRGSGELFF | once | TRBD1 | TRBJ2-2 | TRBV7-2
TGTGCCAGCAGTGCAAGCCGCGGGCAGAGGGATTCACCCCTCCACTTT | CASSASRGQRDSPLHF | NA | NA | TRBJ1-6 | TRBV28
TGCAGTGCTGCACGGGCCTCAGGGGACACTGAAGCTTTCTTT | CSAARASGDTEAFF | many | NA | TRBJ1-1 | TRBV20-1
TGTGCCACCAGTGATGACACCGGGACAGGGATCACAGATACGCAGTATTTT | CATSDDTGTGITDTQYF | many | TRBD1 | TRBJ2-3 | TRBV24-1
TGTGCCACCAGTGATTTGGTTAGGGAGGACAGGGATAGCAATCAGCCCCAGCATTTT | CATSDLVREDRDSNQPQHF | few | TRBD1 | TRBJ1-5 | TRBV24-1
TGCAGCGTTGTACCGGGACTAGCGGGGGGGCACTCCTACAATGAGCAGTTCTTC | CSVVPGLAGGHSYNEQFF | many | TRBD2 | TRBJ2-1 | TRBV29-1
TGTGCCAGCAGTGCCCCCTCCGGGACGAACACCGGGGAGCTGTTTTTT | CASSAPSGTNTGELFF | many | NA | TRBJ2-2 | TRBV25-1
TGCAGCGTAAGAGCAGGGAGCAGGAACACTGAAGCTTTCTTT | CSVRAGSRNTEAFF | few | NA | TRBJ1-1 | TRBV29-1
TGTGCCAGTAGGAACCCAGGGTCCTACGAGCAGTACTTC | CASRNPGSYEQYF | few | NA | TRBJ2-7 | TRBV19
TGCGCCAGCAGCTTGGCAACCGGGACTAGCAGGGAGACCCAGTACTTC | CASSLATGTSRETQYF | many | TRBD2 | TRBJ2-5 | TRBV5-1
TGTGCCAGCAGCTTAGCGCCCGGGGCCAACGTCCTGACTTTC | CASSLAPGANVLTF | many | NA | TRBJ2-6 | TRBV7-8
TGCAGTGCTGAACAGGGAGTCTACGAGCAGTACTTC | CSAEQGVYEQYF | few | NA | TRBJ2-7 | TRBV20-1
TGCGCCAGCAGCCTTGGGCAGACAGGGAAAACGCGCGGCTACACCTTC | CASSLGQTGKTRGYTF | many | TRBD1 | TRBJ1-2 | TRBV4-1
TGTGCCAGCAGCTTTGGAGGACAGGGACTCAATCAGCCCCAGCATTTT | CASSFGGQGLNQPQHF | NA | TRBD1 | TRBJ1-5 | TRBV5-6
TGTGCCAGCAGTTTATTCCAAGACACCGGGGAGCTGTTTTTT | CASSLFQDTGELFF | many | NA | TRBJ2-2 | TRBV27
TGTGCCAGCAGTCCCCTAGGGGACAGGGGATACGAGCAGTACTTC | CASSPLGDRGYEQYF | few | TRBD1 | TRBJ2-7 | TRBV28
TGTGCCAGCAGTTACTCGAAGTGGCAGGGGGCGTTAACCTACAATGAGCAGTTCTTC | CASSYSKWQGALTYNEQFF | few | TRBD1 | TRBJ2-1 | TRBV6-2/TRBV6-3